The 12 T cell receptor beta chains in this list originate from one sample, sequenced in a study of blood T cell repertoires in COVID-19. The method was immunoSEQ multiplex PCR; TCRdb's version includes in-frame clones alone and lacks a portion of them. The table lists more than 150,000 clones, 60% to 85% of them singletons. Sample: peripheral blood. These receptors all stem from a man between 60 and 70 years old with active or convalescent COVID-19.

This chain joins TRBV27 and TRBJ2-7, with 7 bases aligning to TRBD1. The CDR3 loop spans 12 amino acids. Losses at the gene ends were 7 bases for V and 4 bases for J; bases not matched to a gene: 4. CDR1 and CDR2 (germline): MNHEY, SMNVEV (reference sequence). The CDR3 is CASIRDRYEQYF. Here the CDR3 DNA reads TGTGCCAGCATCCGGGACAGATACGAGCAGTACTTC.

This chain joins TRBV2 and TRBJ1-1; D may be TRBD1 (5 bases). This CDR3 is built from 13 residues. Germline V gives CDR1 SNHLY, CDR2 FYNNEI. Trimming removed 9 bases at V and 5 bases at J, with 16 bases between. The DNA for the CDR3 is TGTGCCAGGCGGAAGGGGCGAAGGACTGAAGCTTTCTTT. This sequence encodes CARRKGRRTEAFF.

The rearrangement joins TRBV23-1 to TRBJ2-7; D is unclear. TRBV23-1 is treated as an ORF (open reading frame) with a function not yet certain. The CDR3 has 14 residues. V was pared by 0 bases and J by 3 bases, with 9 bases between. CDR3 DNA: TGCGCCAGCAGTCAATCAAGCGACTTCTACGAGCAGTACTTC. This gives the protein CASSQSSDFYEQYF.

The chain has TRBV24-1 and TRBJ2-2; D possibly corresponds to TRBD2 (6 bases). V lost 4 bases to trimming and J lost 6 bases, with 11 bases between them. The CDR3 is made up of 14 amino acids. Germline V gives CDR1 KGHDR, CDR2 SFDVKD. The CDR3 is CATSDPTSPGELFF. CDR3 in DNA: TGTGCCACCAGTGACCCTACTAGCCCCGGGGAGCTGTTTTTT.

The rearrangement uses TRBV28 and TRBJ2-3, with 7 bases aligning to TRBD2. Per germline, CDR1 MDHEN and CDR2 SYDVKM. CDR3 size: 14 residues. The V gene end was trimmed by 10 bases and the J gene end by 0 bases; junction bases not matched to a gene: 7. The chain's CDR3 is CATSWRGSTDTQYF. CDR3 DNA: TGTGCCACCTCTTGGCGGGGGAGCACAGATACGCAGTATTTT.

The chain has TRBV28 and TRBJ2-7; 7 bases are a match to TRBD2. The CDR3 is 17 amino acids. Germline CDR1 reads MDHEN; CDR2 reads SYDVKM. V shed 7 bases and J 0 bases; nucleotides not matched to a gene: 15. In nucleotides, the CDR3 is TGTGCCAGCACCCCCCCCGTGGGGGACTACATCTCCTACGAGCAGTACTTC. It codes for CASTPPVGDYISYEQYF.

The CDR3 sequence is CASSGLAGSTDTQYF. The CDR3 region has the DNA TGTGCCAGCAGCGGACTAGCGGGAAGCACAGATACGCAGTATTTT. The chain carries TRBV3-1 (or the pseudogene TRBV3-2) and TRBJ2-3; 12 bases map to TRBD2. CDR3 length: 15 amino acids. After removal of 5 bases from V and 0 bases from J, the junction contained 0 bases not matched to a gene. Germline CDR1 is LGHDT and CDR2 is YNNKEL (reference sequence).

The chain has TRBV12-5 and TRBJ2-1; TRBD1 matches 9 bases. CDR3 length equals 13 residues. J was trimmed by 9 bases and V by 5 bases; bases with no gene match: 5. The germline V gene encodes CDR1 LGHNT and CDR2 FRNRAP. Written as DNA, the CDR3 is TGTGCTAGTGGTCACCCGGACAGGGGTGAGCAGTTCTTC. It codes for CASGHPDRGEQFF.

The rearrangement links TRBV28 to TRBJ2-7; the D gene is possibly TRBD2 (6 bases). Trimming pared 5 bases from V and 7 bases from J, leaving 9 bases between. CDR1 is MDHEN and CDR2 is SYDVKM in the germline V gene. There are 11 residues in the CDR3. The CDR3, as DNA: TGTGCCAGCAGTGCCCGGGGGGAGCAGTACTTC. Amino acid sequence: CASSARGEQYF.

This clone came up a few times. The V call is TRBV28, the J call TRBJ2-7, with TRBD1 matching over 8 bases. The CDR3 covers 14 residues. Trimming took 3 bases from V and 5 from J; bases not matched to a gene: 6. Germline V gene data show CDR1 as MDHEN and CDR2 as SYDVKM. DNA of the CDR3: TGTGCCAGCAGTTTGGGGCAGGGGGCCCACGAGCAGTACTTC. It is translated as CASSLGQGAHEQYF.

The chain uses TRBV11-2 and TRBJ2-7, with 8 bases lining up with TRBD1. The germline CDR1 and CDR2 sequences are SGHAT and FQNNGV. J lost 6 bases, V lost 8 bases, and 12 bases had no gene match. The CDR3 sequence is 14 residues long. The CDR3 loop reads CASERNRGVGEQYF. The CDR3 DNA reads as TGTGCCAGCGAAAGAAACAGGGGGGTCGGCGAGCAGTACTTC.

This rearrangement joins TRBV18 to TRBJ2-3; weak D call: TRBD1 (5 bases). This CDR3 contains 14 residues. V was clipped by 4 bases and J by 2 bases, with 10 bases between them. Per the germline V gene, CDR1 is KGHSH and CDR2 is LQKENI. The CDR3 nucleotides read TGTGCCAGCTCACGGGGCGCTTCCACAGATACGCAGTATTTT. Translation: CASSRGASTDTQYF.